The 29 T cell receptor beta chains below come from one sample, sequenced in a study of blood T cell repertoires in COVID-19. The method was immunoSEQ multiplex PCR; TCRdb's version includes in-frame clones alone and lacks a portion of them. The data contain 170,000 or so clones, 83% of them singletons. The source material was peripheral blood. The receptors were sampled from a woman between 65 and 79 years old with COVID-19, enrolled during active disease.

The chain carries TRBV2 and TRBJ2-2, with D maybe TRBD1 (5 bases). The CDR3 has 15 residues. V was pared by 7 bases and J by 0 bases, with 12 bases between. Per the germline V gene, CDR1 is SNHLY and CDR2 is FYNNEI. The CDR3 region has the DNA TGTGCCAGCAAGGGGCTAGGGGCGAACACCGGGGAGCTGTTTTTT. It is translated as CASKGLGANTGELFF.

This clone was seen more than once but under ten times. The chain links TRBV2 to TRBJ1-2; 9 nucleotides match TRBD1. J gave up 4 bases and V 8 bases, and 8 bases lay outside the gene matches. The germline CDR1 and CDR2 sequences are SNHLY and FYNNEI. CDR3 length: 14 amino acids. The CDR3: CASAQQGAGYGYTF. The CDR3 DNA is TGTGCCAGCGCTCAACAGGGGGCAGGCTATGGCTACACCTTC. Based on the CDR3 plus reference TRBV2 and TRBJ1-2, the full variable domain is EPEVTQTPSHQVTQMGQEVILRCVPISNHLYFYWYRQILGQKVEFLVSFYNNEISEKSEIFDDQFSVERPDGSNFTLKIRSTKLEDSAMYFCASAQQGAGYGYTFGSGTRLTVV.

The chain carries TRBV11-2 and TRBJ1-1; D is unresolved. The CDR3 is made up of 11 amino acids. Germline CDR1 is SGHAT and CDR2 is FQNNGV. V was cut by 6 bases and J by 10 bases, with 12 bases left in between. Here the CDR3 reads CASSSGRGAFF. The CDR3 nucleotides read TGTGCCAGCAGTTCTGGACGGGGAGCTTTCTTT.

This clone was found a few times. The chain couples TRBV5-1 to TRBJ1-1; D might be TRBD1 (5 bases). The germline V gene encodes CDR1 SGHRS and CDR2 YFSETQ. This CDR3 is 14 amino acids long. Trimming took off 0 bases at V and 0 bases at J, with 6 bases between the two ends. CDR3 amino acids: CASSLGGMNTEAFF. The CDR3 coding sequence is TGCGCCAGCAGCTTGGGGGGCATGAACACTGAAGCTTTCTTT.

The chain employs TRBV6-5 and TRBJ2-7; TRBD2 agrees at 9 bases. The length of the CDR3 is 16 residues. Germline V CDR1 and CDR2: MNHEY, SVGAGI. V gave up 0 bases and J gave up 3 bases; unmatched junction bases: 6. The CDR3 bases are TGTGCCAGCAGTTACTCGGGCGGGAGGGCCATCTACGAGCAGTACTTC. Protein product: CASSYSGGRAIYEQYF.

The chain has TRBV7-2 and TRBJ1-1; tentatively, D is TRBD1 (6 bases). The CDR3 contains 15 residues. Germline assignment: CDR1 SGHTA and CDR2 FQGNSA. Trimming took off 5 bases at V and 5 bases at J, with 18 bases between the two ends. The CDR3 DNA reads TGTGCCAGCAGCCCGATAAGGCTTGACAGGACTGAAGCTTTCTTT. Translating it yields CASSPIRLDRTEAFF.

The V and J genes are TRBV6-2 or TRBV6-3 and TRBJ2-7; D perhaps matches TRBD2 (5 bases). Germline V gene lookup returns CDR1 MNHEY and CDR2 SVGEGT. The CDR3 spans 18 residues. With 0 bases removed from V and 2 bases from J, the gap between germline ends came to 20 bases. Written as DNA, the CDR3 is TGTGCCAGCAGTTACTCGACCGTGAGGGCGCGGGTCGCCTACGAGCAGTACTTC. Translating gives CASSYSTVRARVAYEQYF.

The chain uses TRBV6-5 and TRBJ1-6; TRBD1 agrees at 7 bases. The CDR3 runs 15 residues. J gave up 8 bases and V 2 bases, and 6 bases lay outside the gene matches. Germline V gene lookup returns CDR1 MNHEY and CDR2 SVGAGI. Written as DNA, the CDR3 is TGTGCCAGCAGTTACCCCACCGGGACAGATTCACCCCTCCACTTT. As protein: CASSYPTGTDSPLHF.

The sample holds one count of this clone. V is TRBV11-1 and J is TRBJ1-3; D is unclear. Trimming took off 5 bases at V and 8 bases at J, with 13 bases between the two ends. The CDR3 totals 13 residues. Germline V gives CDR1 SGHAT, CDR2 FQDESV (reference sequence). CDR3 sequence reads: CASSPLRVHTIYF. CDR3 coding DNA: TGTGCCAGCAGCCCGCTGAGGGTACACACCATATATTTT.

This sequence joins TRBV6-5 and TRBJ2-1; 8 positions agree with TRBD1. CDR1 and CDR2 (germline): MNHEY, SVGAGI. V lost 6 bases, J lost 4 bases, and 8 bases stayed unmatched. The CDR3 runs 15 residues. CDR3 sequence reads: CASRAGQGSYNEQFF. CDR3 bases: TGTGCCAGCAGGGCCGGACAGGGATCATACAATGAGCAGTTCTTC.

This clone has just a few counts. The rearrangement links TRBV10-2 to TRBJ1-3, with D uncertain. Germline CDR1 reads WSHSY; CDR2 reads SAAADI. V was pared by 3 bases and J by 7 bases, with 19 bases between. The CDR3 runs 16 residues. The CDR3 DNA reads TGCGCCAGCAGTGACGGTGCGGGAACTAAGAGGAACACCATATATTTT. It yields the protein CASSDGAGTKRNTIYF.

This chain connects TRBV27 to TRBJ2-6; the D gene is possibly TRBD2 (6 bases). The V gene's germline CDR1 is MNHEY and CDR2 SMNVEV (reference sequence). Trimming cost V 6 bases and J 1 base, with 16 bases left between them. The CDR3 is made up of 17 amino acids. In DNA, the CDR3 is TGTGCCAGCAGCCGGACGATCGGGGGATCTGGGGCCAACGTCCTGACTTTC. Amino acids: CASSRTIGGSGANVLTF.

A single count supports this clone. The gene calls are TRBV27 and TRBJ2-3, with 11 bases aligning to TRBD2. Germline values: CDR1 MNHEY, CDR2 SMNVEV (reference sequence). This CDR3 is 16 amino acids long. After removal of 4 bases from V and 4 bases from J, the junction contained 7 bases not matched to a gene. The CDR3 DNA reads as TGTGCCAGCAGTTCAACCGGACTAGCGGGTGCAGATACGCAGTATTTT. Translating gives CASSSTGLAGADTQYF.

V usage is TRBV20-1 and J usage is TRBJ2-7, with D maybe TRBD2 (6 bases). The CDR3 totals 14 residues. V dropped 3 bases and J dropped 8 bases, with 20 bases sitting between them. In germline, CDR1 is DFQATT, CDR2 SNEGSKA (reference sequence). The CDR3 sequence is CSASFLAITSKQYF. CDR3 DNA sequence: TGCAGTGCTAGTTTTCTAGCGATCACTTCCAAGCAGTACTTC.

CDR3 sequence reads: CASSLRVLGGANYGYTF. In nucleotides, the CDR3 is TGTGCCAGCAGTTTGAGGGTCCTGGGGGGAGCTAACTATGGCTACACCTTC. The rearrangement joins TRBV27 to TRBJ1-2, with D perhaps TRBD1 (5 bases). V lost 3 bases and J 0 bases, leaving 17 bases between the germline ends. The germline V gene encodes CDR1 MNHEY and CDR2 SMNVEV (reference sequence). The CDR3 runs 17 residues.

This clone has just one count. The chain couples TRBV9 to TRBJ2-7; 8 nucleotides match TRBD1. Germline V lookup: CDR1 SGDLS, CDR2 YYNGEE. J gave up 2 bases and V 0 bases, and 4 bases lay outside the gene matches. This CDR3 spans 15 amino acids. The CDR3 nucleotides are TGTGCCAGCAGCGTAGCCCAGGGGGCAACCTACGAGCAGTACTTC. Residues: CASSVAQGATYEQYF.

The sample holds a few counts of this clone. The J gene is TRBJ1-1, the V gene TRBV29-1; D remains unclear. This CDR3 is built from 12 residues. V gave up 5 bases and J gave up 0 bases, with 7 bases separating them. The germline gives CDR1 SQVTM, CDR2 ANQGSEA. CDR3 bases: TGCAGCGTTAAACATATGAACACTGAAGCTTTCTTT. Translating it yields CSVKHMNTEAFF.

The V and J genes are TRBV5-1 and TRBJ1-2; possibly TRBD1 for D (5 bases). The CDR3 covers 14 residues. Germline values: CDR1 SGHRS, CDR2 YFSETQ. Between the trimmed V and J ends, which lost 4 bases and 4 bases, there was a span of 14 bases. The CDR3: CASSPRQGTYGYTF. The CDR3 nucleotides read TGCGCCAGCAGCCCCAGGCAGGGAACCTATGGCTACACCTTC.

V gene TRBV7-3 combines with J gene TRBJ1-2; the D gene is possibly TRBD1 (6 bases). This CDR3 contains 14 residues. CDR1 and CDR2 from the germline V gene are SGHTA and FQGTGA. V dropped 2 bases and J dropped 8 bases, with 15 bases sitting between them. The CDR3 loop is CASSLGRGPEGYTF. CDR3 nucleotides: TGTGCCAGCAGCTTAGGCAGGGGCCCGGAGGGCTACACCTTC. The full variable domain, rest sourced from reference TRBV7-3 and TRBJ1-2, is GAGVSQTPSNKVTEKGKYVELRCDPISGHTALYWYRQSLGQGPEFLIYFQGTGAADDSGLPNDRFFAVRPEGSVSTLKIQRTERGDSAVYLCASSLGRGPEGYTFGSGTRLTVV.

The chain couples TRBV24-1 to TRBJ2-5; D is perhaps TRBD2 (7 bases). Germline V gives CDR1 KGHDR, CDR2 SFDVKD. The ends were cut back, 5 bases at V and 2 bases at J, with 20 bases in the middle. This CDR3 is 17 amino acids long. This CDR3 is CATSGRRGTSTQETQYF. The CDR3 DNA reads TGTGCCACCAGTGGTAGGCGGGGGACAAGTACGCAAGAGACCCAGTACTTC.

J is TRBJ1-3 and V is TRBV30; D is undetermined. CDR1 is GTSNPN and CDR2 is SVGIG in the germline V gene (reference sequence). The CDR3 length is 12 residues. V lost 2 bases to trimming and J lost 7 bases, with 9 bases between them. The CDR3 is CAWSLPGNTIYF. The CDR3 bases are TGTGCCTGGAGTCTTCCCGGGAACACCATATATTTT.

This clone was picked up a small number of times. At the DNA level, this CDR3 is encoded by other sequences in the same sample as well. The rearrangement links TRBV29-1 to TRBJ1-2, with D unclear. Germline values: CDR1 SQVTM, CDR2 ANQGSEA. V lost 4 bases and J 4 bases, leaving 10 bases between the germline ends. This CDR3 is 12 amino acids long. The CDR3 sequence is CSVGSAAYGYTF. The CDR3 nucleotides read TGCAGCGTTGGTAGCGCGGCCTATGGCTACACCTTC.

The rearrangement joins TRBV5-1 to TRBJ2-7; 7 nucleotides match TRBD1. Germline V gene lookup returns CDR1 SGHRS and CDR2 YFSETQ. The V and J ends lost 4 bases and 2 bases, in that order; junction bases with no gene match: 12. The CDR3 extends over 16 amino acids. CDR3 in amino acids: CASSPTSDRAAYEQYF. CDR3 DNA sequence: TGCGCCAGCAGCCCAACCTCAGACAGGGCTGCCTACGAGCAGTACTTC.

This clone was counted once. The chain employs TRBV27 and TRBJ1-1; the D gene is possibly TRBD1 (5 bases). The V end lost 6 bases, the J end lost 6 bases, and 14 bases lay between the germline ends. The CDR3 has 13 residues. Germline CDR1 is MNHEY and CDR2 is SMNVEV (reference sequence). CDR3 amino acids: CASRDSGKAEAFF. The CDR3 region has the DNA TGTGCCAGCAGAGACAGTGGAAAGGCTGAAGCTTTCTTT.

The chain joins TRBV7-2 to TRBJ1-1; D possibly corresponds to TRBD1 (6 bases). Germline loops: CDR1 SGHTA, CDR2 FQGNSA. This CDR3 is 15 amino acids long. V was shortened by 5 bases and J by 0 bases, with 13 bases between the two germline ends. CDR3 residues: CASSPQGNMNTEAFF. Written as DNA, the CDR3 is TGTGCCAGCAGCCCCCAGGGGAACATGAACACTGAAGCTTTCTTT.

The CDR3 nucleotides read TGTGCCAGTAGTATCGGGACAGGGCCCTACGAGCAGTACTTC. Its translation is CASSIGTGPYEQYF. This sequence joins TRBV19 and TRBJ2-7, with 9 nucleotides matching TRBD1. Trimming cost V 3 bases and J 2 bases; bases outside gene matches: 2. Germline CDR1 reads LNHDA; CDR2 reads SQIVND (reference sequence). The CDR3 sequence is 14 residues long.

This clone was picked up a small number of times. The V and J genes are TRBV3-1 (or the pseudogene TRBV3-2) and TRBJ1-1; 12 nucleotides agree with TRBD1. CDR1 is LGHDT, CDR2 YNNKEL, per germline (reference sequence). There are 15 residues in the CDR3. J lost 8 bases, V lost 3 bases, and 7 bases had no gene match. The CDR3 DNA is TGTGCCAGCAGCCACTCTTCCGGGACAGGGGGCGAAGCTTTCTTT. It encodes CASSHSSGTGGEAFF.

The chain links TRBV7-9 to TRBJ2-7, with D possibly TRBD2 on 5 matching bases. The CDR3 loop spans 14 amino acids. Looked up from germline, CDR1 is SEHNR and CDR2 is FQNEAQ (reference sequence). V lost 5 bases to trimming and J lost 6 bases, with 17 bases between them. In nucleotides, the CDR3 is TGTGCCAGCAGCCTGAGCGGCGCCGCGGGCGAGCAGTACTTC. Its protein is CASSLSGAAGEQYF.

The V and J genes are TRBV3-1 (or the pseudogene TRBV3-2) and TRBJ1-4; perhaps TRBD1 as D (5 bases). The CDR3 covers 15 residues. V gave up 0 bases and J gave up 8 bases, with 13 bases separating them. Germline lookup yields CDR1 LGHDT and CDR2 YNNKEL (reference sequence). Here the CDR3 DNA reads TGTGCCAGCAGCCAAGAGGTCAGGGATAACGAAAAACTGTTTTTT. Encoded protein: CASSQEVRDNEKLFF.